A few counts support the clone carrying this T cell receptor beta chain. Antigen: not known. Time point here: persistent/refractory GD, antithyroid drugs over 5 years with positive TRAb. RNA from PBMCs was the source of the TCR library. The data are from a study of regulatory T cells in long-lasting Graves disease. Study-level background: It was over 5 years of antithyroid drugs, with positive TSH receptor antibodies, that meant persistent Graves' disease.

iRepertoire HTBI primers and Arm-PCR of CDR3 regions built TCR beta libraries. TCRdb reanalysed the multiplex PCR reads using MiXCR and keeps one entry per CDR3 protein. The sample records around 400,000 distinct CDR3 sequences, around 22% being singletons. The study's findings and limits: A reduction in accuracy may have resulted from the small sample size.

Germline lookup yields CDR1 PRHDT and CDR2 FYEKMQ (reference sequence). V lost 5 bases and J lost 6; bases outside the gene matches: 8. The CDR3 sequence is 14 residues long. This chain connects TRBV13 to TRBJ2-7; 9 nucleotides match TRBD1. The material was peripheral blood mononuclear cells (PBMCs), obtained when the disease was refractory, from a patient treated with antithyroid drugs. The receptor was derived from a female donor with Graves disease. Here the CDR3 DNA reads TGTGCCAGCAGCAGGGGACAGGGTGTCTCCGAGCAGTACTTC. Its protein product is CASSRGQGVSEQYF.